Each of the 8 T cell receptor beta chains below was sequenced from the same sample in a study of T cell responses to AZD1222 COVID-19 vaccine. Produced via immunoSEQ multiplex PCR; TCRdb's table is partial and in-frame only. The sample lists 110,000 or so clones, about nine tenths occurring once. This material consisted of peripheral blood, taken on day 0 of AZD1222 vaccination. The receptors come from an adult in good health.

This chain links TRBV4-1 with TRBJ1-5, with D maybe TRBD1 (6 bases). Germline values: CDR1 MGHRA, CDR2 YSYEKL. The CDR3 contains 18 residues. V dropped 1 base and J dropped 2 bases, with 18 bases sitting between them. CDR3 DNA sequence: TGCGCCAGCAGCCAAGGAAGTTGGGGACAACGCGGCAATCAGCCCCAGCATTTT. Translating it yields CASSQGSWGQRGNQPQHF.

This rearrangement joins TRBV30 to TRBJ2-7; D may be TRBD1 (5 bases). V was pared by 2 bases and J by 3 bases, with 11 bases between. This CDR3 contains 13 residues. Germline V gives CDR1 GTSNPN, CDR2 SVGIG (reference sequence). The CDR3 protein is CAWSPGWHYEQYF. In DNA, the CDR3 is TGTGCCTGGAGTCCAGGGTGGCACTACGAGCAGTACTTC.

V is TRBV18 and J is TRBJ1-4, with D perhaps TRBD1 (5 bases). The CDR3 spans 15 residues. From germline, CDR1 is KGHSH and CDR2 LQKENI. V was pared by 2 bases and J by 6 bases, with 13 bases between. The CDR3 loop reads CASSPSGTMHEKLFF. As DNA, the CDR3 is TGTGCCAGCTCACCATCCGGGACTATGCATGAAAAACTGTTTTTT.

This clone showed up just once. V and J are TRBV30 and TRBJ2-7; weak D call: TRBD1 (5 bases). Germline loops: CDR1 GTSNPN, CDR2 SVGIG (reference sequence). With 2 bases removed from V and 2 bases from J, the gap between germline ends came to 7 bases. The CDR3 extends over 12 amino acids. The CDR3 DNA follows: TGTGCCTGGAGTAAAGGGGCCTACGAGCAGTACTTC. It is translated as CAWSKGAYEQYF. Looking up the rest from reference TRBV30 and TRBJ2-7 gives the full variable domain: SQTIHQWPATLVQPVGSPLSLECTVEGTSNPNLYWYRQAAGRGLQLLFYSVGIGQISSEVPQNLSASRPQDRQFILSSKKLLLSDSGFYLCAWSKGAYEQYFGPGTRLTVT.

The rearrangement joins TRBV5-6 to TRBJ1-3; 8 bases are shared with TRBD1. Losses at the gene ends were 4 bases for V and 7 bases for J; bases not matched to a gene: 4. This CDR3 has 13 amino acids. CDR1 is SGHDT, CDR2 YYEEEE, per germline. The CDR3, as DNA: TGTGCCAGCAGCGTTCGACAGGGGAACACCATATATTTT. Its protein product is CASSVRQGNTIYF.

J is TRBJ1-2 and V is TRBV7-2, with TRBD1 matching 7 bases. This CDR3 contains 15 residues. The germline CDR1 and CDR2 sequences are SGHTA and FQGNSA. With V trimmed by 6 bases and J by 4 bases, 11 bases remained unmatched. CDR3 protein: CASSQGEGAAYGYTF. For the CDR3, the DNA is TGTGCCAGCAGTCAGGGGGAGGGGGCGGCCTATGGCTACACCTTC.

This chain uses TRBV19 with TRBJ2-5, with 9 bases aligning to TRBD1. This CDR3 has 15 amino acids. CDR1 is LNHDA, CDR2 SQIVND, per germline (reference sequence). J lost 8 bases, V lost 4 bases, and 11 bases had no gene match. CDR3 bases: TGTGCCAGTAGTACAGGACAGGGGAGACGTCGTACCCAGTACTTC. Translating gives CASSTGQGRRRTQYF.

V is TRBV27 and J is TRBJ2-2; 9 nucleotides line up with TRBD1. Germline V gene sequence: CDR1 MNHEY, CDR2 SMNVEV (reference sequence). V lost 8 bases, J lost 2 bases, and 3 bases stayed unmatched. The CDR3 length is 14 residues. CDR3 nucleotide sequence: TGTGCCAGCGCGGACAGGGGAAACACCGGGGAGCTGTTTTTT. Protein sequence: CASADRGNTGELFF.